This T cell receptor beta chain originates from a study of early T cells in non-severe SARS-CoV-2 infection. Turning to the study itself: RNA in bulk from unsorted whole blood was sequenced, and chains were unpaired. Points from the study as a whole: VDJdb-based annotation leaned toward anti-spike CD8 responses and missed private and CD4 specificities.

This clonotype was seen more than once but under ten times. Its specificity is unknown. Researchers tagged individual cDNA molecules with unique molecular identifiers. TCRdb re-derived calls from the 5' RACE reads in MiXCR, one entry per CDR3 protein. The sample lists fewer than 65,000 distinct CDR3 sequences; around 8.3% were seen once. CDR1 SNHLY and CDR2 FYNNEI come from the germline V gene. V lost 8 bases and J 1 base, leaving 19 bases between the germline ends. The CDR3 consists of 16 residues. The chain is built from TRBV2 and TRBJ2-3; the D is unclear. This clonotype was obtained from an adult who was a healthcare worker with PCR-confirmed SARS-CoV-2 infection or an uninfected control (not recorded which). Sequences were derived from whole blood, sampled at baseline. CDR3 residues: CASWHGSVGGTDTQYF. In nucleotides, the CDR3 is TGTGCCAGCTGGCACGGCTCGGTCGGTGGCACAGATACGCAGTATTTT.